Presented here are 4 T cell receptor beta chains from one specimen sequenced in a study of blood T cell repertoires in COVID-19. The protocol was immunoSEQ multiplex PCR, while the TCRdb copy is restricted to in-frame clones and leaves out a portion. Among fewer than 250,000 clones listed, approximately 79% were seen once. The sample taken for sequencing was peripheral blood. All receptors derive from a woman between 45 and 60 years old with acute or convalescent COVID-19.

The chain combines TRBV7-2 with TRBJ2-7; D may be TRBD2 (6 bases). CDR3 length equals 13 residues. CDR1 SGHTA and CDR2 FQGNSA come from the germline V gene. Trimming took off 4 bases at V and 7 bases at J, with 14 bases between the two ends. The CDR3 DNA reads as TGTGCCAGCAGCTCGGGGGTAGTGGGTGAGCAGTACTTC. Encoded protein: CASSSGVVGEQYF.

The rearrangement joins TRBV11-2 to TRBJ2-1; 8 nucleotides agree with TRBD2. The CDR3 spans 15 residues. V shed 3 bases and J 4 bases; nucleotides not matched to a gene: 5. Germline lookup yields CDR1 SGHAT and CDR2 FQNNGV. CDR3 sequence: CASSLRTSSYNEQFF. DNA for the CDR3: TGTGCCAGCAGCTTGAGGACTAGCTCATACAATGAGCAGTTCTTC.

This clone came up once. The chain has TRBV5-6 and TRBJ1-5; D is ambiguous. The germline V gene has CDR1 SGHDT and CDR2 YYEEEE. V lost 0 bases and J lost 4, with 11 bases in between. CDR3 length: 15 amino acids. The CDR3 is CASSLGQARNQPQHF. Written as DNA, the CDR3 is TGTGCCAGCAGCTTGGGTCAGGCGAGAAATCAGCCCCAGCATTTT.

The chain couples TRBV11-2 to TRBJ1-2, with D possibly matching TRBD1 (6 bases). CDR1 and CDR2 (germline): SGHAT, FQNNGV. Trimming removed 5 bases at V and 8 bases at J, with 18 bases between. The CDR3 length is 14 residues. CDR3 residues: CASSPTGRGAGYTF. The CDR3 DNA follows: TGTGCCAGCAGCCCAACCGGGCGGGGGGCGGGCTACACCTTC.